This T cell receptor beta chain was captured in a study of chemoradiotherapy in HPV16-positive cancers. Study-wide findings and caveats: During treatment, candidate HPV-specific clones and E7-related motifs expanded in tumor.

The CDR3 consists of 15 residues. Germline V gene data show CDR1 as LGHNA and CDR2 as YSLEER. Trimming took 0 bases from V and 10 from J, leaving 15 bases between them. Repertoires were sampled repeatedly during chemoradiotherapy. Concerning this clone itself: Its antigen is currently unknown.

Measured with immunoSEQ multiplex PCR; TCRdb has only the in-frame clones, and not every one. The sample holds about 15,000 clones, around four fifths seen once. The source is a human donor with HPV-associated anogenital cancer. The gene calls are TRBV4-3 and TRBJ1-4; D remains ambiguous. Collection took place from a patient who underwent chemoradiotherapy. This CDR3 reads CASSQEAMGLGKLFF. The CDR3 DNA sequence: TGCGCCAGCAGCCAAGAGGCGATGGGTCTCGGAAAACTGTTTTTT.